This T cell receptor (beta chain) was documented in a study of human T cells and chemical hapten exposure. Across the study: A patient group, mainly female, showed alopecia areata, totalis or universalis.

Time point in this sample: patch test 1, 2 weeks after DPC sensitization. Noted treatment: therapeutic diphenylcyclopropenone sensitization with weekly scalp DPC. The study, taken as a whole, reports: The immune response of these alopecia patients might not match healthy individuals'.

As handled by the study authors: Sample-level TCR yields exhibited a median of about 91,000, with a range of roughly 20,000 to 690,600. TCRdb reprocessed the RACE reads with MiXCR, giving one entry per CDR3 protein. What appears here as the V and J calls and clone size reflects TCRdb's work, not the paper's. The data show around 120,000 distinct CDR3 sequences, with roughly an eighth seen just once and roughly 0.92% held by the top ten. On this clonotype itself: Its antigen is undetermined.

Trimming stripped 0 bases from V and 9 bases from J, with 15 bases between. Per germline, CDR1 LGHDT and CDR2 YNNKEL (reference sequence). This CDR3 spans 15 amino acids. This clonotype was obtained from a man aged 18 to 29 with alopecia areata. Some clones in this sample may be carry-over from other donors' samples. This chain joins TRBV3-1 and TRBJ1-5; D is unclear. The material sequenced was whole blood, taken in connection with sensitization to the hapten diphenylcyclopropenone (DPC). CDR3 in DNA: TGTGCCAGCAGCCAAGACACCCGACGGGGATGGCCCCAGCATTTT. It codes for CASSQDTRRGWPQHF.